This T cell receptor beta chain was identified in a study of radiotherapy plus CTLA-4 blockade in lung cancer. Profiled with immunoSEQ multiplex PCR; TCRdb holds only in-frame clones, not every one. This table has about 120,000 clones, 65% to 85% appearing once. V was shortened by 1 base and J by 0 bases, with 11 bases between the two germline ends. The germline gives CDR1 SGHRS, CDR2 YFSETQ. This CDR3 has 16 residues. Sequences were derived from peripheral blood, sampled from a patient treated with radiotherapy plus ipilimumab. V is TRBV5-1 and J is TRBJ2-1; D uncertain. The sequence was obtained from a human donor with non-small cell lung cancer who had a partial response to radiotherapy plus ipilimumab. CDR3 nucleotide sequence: TGCGCCAGCAGCTTGAACACGCCATCCTCCTACAATGAGCAGTTCTTC. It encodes CASSLNTPSSYNEQFF.